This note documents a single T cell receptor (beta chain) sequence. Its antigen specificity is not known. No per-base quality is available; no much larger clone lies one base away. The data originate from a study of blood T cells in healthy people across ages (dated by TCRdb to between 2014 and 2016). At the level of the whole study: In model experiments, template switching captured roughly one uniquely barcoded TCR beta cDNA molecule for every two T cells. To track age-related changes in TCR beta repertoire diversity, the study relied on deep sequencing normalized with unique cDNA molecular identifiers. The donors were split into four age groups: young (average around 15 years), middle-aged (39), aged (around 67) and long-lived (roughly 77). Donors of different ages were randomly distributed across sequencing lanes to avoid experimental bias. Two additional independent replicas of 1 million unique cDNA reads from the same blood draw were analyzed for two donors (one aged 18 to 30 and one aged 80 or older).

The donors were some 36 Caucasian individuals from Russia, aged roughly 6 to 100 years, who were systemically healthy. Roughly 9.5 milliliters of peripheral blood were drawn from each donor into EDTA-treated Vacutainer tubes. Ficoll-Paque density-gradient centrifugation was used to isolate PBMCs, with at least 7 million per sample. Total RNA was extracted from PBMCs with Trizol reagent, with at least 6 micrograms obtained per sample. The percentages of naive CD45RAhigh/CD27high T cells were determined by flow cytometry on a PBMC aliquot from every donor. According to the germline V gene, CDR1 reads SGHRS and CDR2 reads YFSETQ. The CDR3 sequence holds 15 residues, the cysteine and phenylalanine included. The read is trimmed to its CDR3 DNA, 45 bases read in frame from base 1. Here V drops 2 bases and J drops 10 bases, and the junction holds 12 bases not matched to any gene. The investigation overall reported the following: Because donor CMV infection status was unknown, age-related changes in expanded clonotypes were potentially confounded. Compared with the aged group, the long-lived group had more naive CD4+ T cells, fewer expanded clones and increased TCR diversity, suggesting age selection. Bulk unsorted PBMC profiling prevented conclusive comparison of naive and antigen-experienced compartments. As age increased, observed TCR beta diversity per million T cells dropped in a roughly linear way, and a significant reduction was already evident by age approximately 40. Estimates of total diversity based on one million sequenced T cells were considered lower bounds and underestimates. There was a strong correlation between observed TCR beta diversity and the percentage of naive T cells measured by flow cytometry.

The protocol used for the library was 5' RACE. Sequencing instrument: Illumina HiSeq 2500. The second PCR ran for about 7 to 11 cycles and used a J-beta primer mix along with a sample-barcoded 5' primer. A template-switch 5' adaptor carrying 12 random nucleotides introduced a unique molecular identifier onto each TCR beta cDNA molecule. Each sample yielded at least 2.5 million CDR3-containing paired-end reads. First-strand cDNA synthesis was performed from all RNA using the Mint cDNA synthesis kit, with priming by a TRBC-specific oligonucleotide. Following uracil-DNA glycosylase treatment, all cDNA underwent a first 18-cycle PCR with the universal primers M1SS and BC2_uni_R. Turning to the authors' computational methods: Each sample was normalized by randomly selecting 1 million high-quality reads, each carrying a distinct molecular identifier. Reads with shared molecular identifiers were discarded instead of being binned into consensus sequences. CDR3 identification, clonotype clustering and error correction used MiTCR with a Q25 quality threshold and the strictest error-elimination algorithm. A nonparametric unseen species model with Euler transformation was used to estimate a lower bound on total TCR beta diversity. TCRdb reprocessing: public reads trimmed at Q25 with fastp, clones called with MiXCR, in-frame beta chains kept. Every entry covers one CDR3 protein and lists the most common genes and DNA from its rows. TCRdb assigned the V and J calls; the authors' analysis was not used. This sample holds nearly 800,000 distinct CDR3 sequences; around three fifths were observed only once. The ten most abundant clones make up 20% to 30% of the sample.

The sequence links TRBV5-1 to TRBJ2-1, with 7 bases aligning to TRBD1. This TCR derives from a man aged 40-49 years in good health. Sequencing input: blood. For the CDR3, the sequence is CASSLPGQRPVEQFF. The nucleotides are TGCGCCAGCAGCTTACCGGGACAGAGACCCGTGGAGCAGTTCTTC.